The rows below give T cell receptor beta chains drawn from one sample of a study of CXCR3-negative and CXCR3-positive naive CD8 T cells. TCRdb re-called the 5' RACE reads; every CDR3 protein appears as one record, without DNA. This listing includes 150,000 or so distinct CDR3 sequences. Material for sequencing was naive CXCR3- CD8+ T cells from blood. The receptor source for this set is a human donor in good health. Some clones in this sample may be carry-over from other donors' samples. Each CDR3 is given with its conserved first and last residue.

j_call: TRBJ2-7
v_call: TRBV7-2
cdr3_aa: CASSLAVGLREQYF

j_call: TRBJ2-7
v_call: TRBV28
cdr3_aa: CASSFTLVPYEQYF

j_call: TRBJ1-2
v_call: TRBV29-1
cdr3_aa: CSVDTSGKVGYTF

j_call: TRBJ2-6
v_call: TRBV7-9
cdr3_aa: CASSPPILGTGVSGANVLTF

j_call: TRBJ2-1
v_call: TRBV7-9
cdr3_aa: CASSLAGGEQFF

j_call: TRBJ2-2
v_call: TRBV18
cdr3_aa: CASSQDRNTGELFF

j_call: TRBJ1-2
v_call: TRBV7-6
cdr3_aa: CASSGRTDNYGYTF

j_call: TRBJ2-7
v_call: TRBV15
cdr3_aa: CATSGGRVTATYEQYF

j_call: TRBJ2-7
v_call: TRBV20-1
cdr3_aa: CSARPHSSYEQYF

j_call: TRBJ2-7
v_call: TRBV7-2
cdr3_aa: CASSFPVYEQYF

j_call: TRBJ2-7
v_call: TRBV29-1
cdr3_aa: CSVEDGTGTGIYEQYF

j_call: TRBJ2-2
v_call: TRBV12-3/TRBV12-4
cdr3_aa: CASSLPSNTGELFF

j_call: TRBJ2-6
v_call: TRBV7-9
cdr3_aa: CASSLVDRVSGANVLTF

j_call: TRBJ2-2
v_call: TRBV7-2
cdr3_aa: CASSLAWAGGSGELFF

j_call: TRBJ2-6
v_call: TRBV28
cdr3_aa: CASSQGSPSSGANVLTF

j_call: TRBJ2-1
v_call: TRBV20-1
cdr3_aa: CSARGGPNEQFF

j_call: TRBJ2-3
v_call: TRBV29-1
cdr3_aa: CSVEIRPSGRAEDPTDTQYF

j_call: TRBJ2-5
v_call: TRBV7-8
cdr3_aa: CASSQPTGGEETQYF

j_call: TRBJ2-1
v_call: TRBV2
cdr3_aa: CASSEGSLPYNEQFF

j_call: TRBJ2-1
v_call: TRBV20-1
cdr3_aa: CSARVPRRVNEQFF

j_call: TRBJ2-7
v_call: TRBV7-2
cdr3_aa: CASSLEGAGTYEQYF

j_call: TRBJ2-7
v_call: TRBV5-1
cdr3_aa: CASSLADGGSYEQYF